Here is one TCR beta chain with its context. Its antigen remains unidentified. No much larger clone is present one base from it, and per-base qualities are unavailable. Donors were healthy HIV-negative adults with no recently reported acute infections or vaccinations. Every donor was a Caucasian adult living in Nashville, Tennessee, USA. CD4+ T cells were enriched by magnetic negative selection, after which naive cells were positively selected on CD45RA and the negative fraction was taken as the memory subset. Blood was collected by leukapheresis, and PBMCs were isolated by Ficoll-Histopaque density gradient centrifugation and then cryopreserved in liquid nitrogen vapor phase. Purity and quantity of every magnetically sorted T cell population were checked by analytical flow cytometry. From each sorted fraction, genomic DNA was isolated and quantified by UV absorbance on a Nanodrop 2000c. Using the deep immunoSEQ assay, TCR CDR3 regions were amplified from genomic DNA by multiplex PCR. Extracted genomic DNA from each cell subset was distributed evenly across all wells of several immunoSEQ 96-well plates, and each plate was treated as a replicate. For sorted subsets, 200 ng of genomic DNA, equivalent to 25,000 to 35,000 T cell genomes, went into each replicate PCR. The purified libraries were quantified using a Qubit 3.0 fluorometer, sized with a Bioanalyzer 2100, and then quantified again using the KAPA Library Quantification kit. Each immunoSEQ 96-well plate was sequenced on its own single-read 150-cycle Illumina NextSeq 550 flow cell. In the authors' own workflow: Because only junctional sequences without quality scores were contained in the immunoSEQ output, filtering matching that applied to full-length reads could not be performed. Sequences were annotated with PyIR, a Python wrapper for IgBLAST v1.9, and V/J genes and CDR3 were assigned using IMGT germline references. Reads were removed for weak V/J assignments (E-value above 1e-6), missing CDR3, stop codons, out-of-frame junctions, or ambiguous translated residues. V3J clonotypes were defined as sequences sharing the same inferred V gene, J gene, and CDR3 amino acid sequence. Percentage overlap between repertoires was calculated by dividing the number of shared unique clonotypes by the size of the smaller repertoire. RTK rarefaction, the Chao1 estimator, and Recon v2.1 estimates of unobserved clonotypes were used to assess repertoire richness. Generation probabilities were computed with OLGA for all TCRbeta clonotypes obtained by the gDNA method from several donors. Sourced from immuneACCESS, this table was stored by TCRdb with only in-frame sequences that have V and J called. A share of the clones is absent; for the studies checked, an unresolved V gene accounts for under half, and the remainder has no known explanation. V and J calls and clone size are those listed in that table; D and trimming were worked out from the DNA. The sample yields some 1,100,000 clones; about 80% were counted once. Clones ranked in the top ten supply 0.52% of the sample.

CDR1 is given as ENHRY and CDR2 as SYGVKD, both from the germline V gene. Inclusive of the bounding cysteine and phenylalanine, the CDR3 is 13 residues long. Kept here is only the CDR3 DNA, which spans 39 bases and is read in frame from base 1. V sheds 7 bases and J sheds 0 bases, leaving 9 bases between their ends. This entry belongs to a study of shared clonotypes between healthy human individuals (dated by TCRdb to 2020 to 2021). Study-level background: Two women and a few men aged 18 to 49 years were included in the cohort. Per donor, three plates each were used for CD4 naive and CD4 memory, two for CD8 naive, and one for CD8 memory. The study deeply sequenced blood TCR repertoires of five healthy adults to estimate repertoire size and the extent of clonotype sharing between individuals. Libraries were prepared and TCR repertoires were sequenced by different laboratories using diverse techniques, in order to increase sequencing depth and limit assay-specific biases. Between about 0.94 and 10 billion PBMCs per donor were obtained by leukapheresis. Study-wide conclusions, independent of this receptor: Roughly 5.2% of naive CD4, around 3.6% of naive CD8, around 2.3% of memory CD4, and about 0.4% of memory CD8 clonotypes were shared across several donors. Higher generation probabilities were observed for clonotypes shared by all four sorted-subset donors than for non-shared clonotypes. Naive subsets generally had larger estimated clonotype richness than memory subsets did. Pairwise subsampling led to the expectation that sequencing depth would affect the degree of clonotype sharing among donors. Even with the large sequencing depth, rarefaction of the sorted-subset datasets indicated that sequencing was incomplete. Sampling was restricted to blood, and TCR repertoires in tissue are likely to differ from TCR repertoires in blood. Because the study included only a small number of donors, the genetic and exposure-history diversity represented was limited.

The clonotype was recovered from a man between 18 and 35 years old in good health. Some clones in this sample may be carry-over from other donors' samples. The sequence joins TRBV10-3 to TRBJ1-1; the D gene is not confidently resolved. Sequences were obtained from memory CD4+ T cells from PBMCs. According to the study, the label for this sample's cell subset or site signals: CD45RA-negative fraction. The CDR3: CAITPLMNTEAFF. The DNA sequence is given as TGTGCCATCACCCCTCTAATGAACACTGAAGCTTTCTTT.